This paragraph covers one TCR beta chain sequence. Its antigen is unidentified. Per the germline V gene, CDR1 is MDHEN and CDR2 is SYDVKM. This CDR3 has 17 amino acids. V shed 5 bases and J 0 bases; nucleotides not matched to a gene: 3. This entry belongs to a study of shared clonotypes between healthy human individuals. The overall study: A couple of female and three male donors aged 18 to 49 were enrolled.

Study-level results: Sampling included only blood; tissue repertoires likely differ. Compared with memory subsets, naive subsets generally had larger estimated richness.

TCRdb's table, derived via immunoSEQ multiplex PCR, lists solely in-frame clones and lacks some. The table records 600,000 to 750,000 clones, approximately 77% of them present only once. The TCR was taken from a woman aged 25 to 45 in good health. The sample was memory CD4+ T cells sorted from blood. As to subset: CD45RA-negative fraction. The chain carries TRBV28 and TRBJ2-1; 14 nucleotides line up with TRBD2. The CDR3 reads CASSATSGRGSYNEQFF. Written as DNA, the CDR3 is TGTGCCAGCAGTGCGACTAGCGGGAGGGGCTCCTACAATGAGCAGTTCTTC.